The 20 T cell receptor beta chains given below trace back to one sample, sequenced in a study of control samples from healthy donors and cancer patients. TCRdb's copy holds only in-frame clones and misses some; the assay was immunoSEQ multiplex PCR. The repertoire includes about 140,000 clones, 90% to 95% of them detected once, and about an eighth sits in the top ten. The sequencing sample was made of blood. Source of these receptors: a man aged 35 to 55 in good health.

This clone was seen only a few times. The rearrangement links TRBV4-1 to TRBJ1-3; D is uncertain. There are 16 residues in the CDR3. With 1 base removed from V and 0 bases from J, the gap between germline ends came to 10 bases. Germline V gene lookup returns CDR1 MGHRA and CDR2 YSYEKL. This chain's CDR3 is CASSQAVIVSGNTIYF. DNA for the CDR3: TGCGCCAGCAGCCAAGCGGTCATTGTCTCTGGAAACACCATATATTTT.

The rearrangement uses TRBV2 and TRBJ1-5; 11 positions agree with TRBD1. Trimming took 8 bases from V and 6 from J; bases not matched to a gene: 12. The CDR3 covers 16 residues. The germline V gene has CDR1 SNHLY and CDR2 FYNNEI. DNA of the CDR3: TGTGCCAGCGCTTCTGGACAGGGGGCGGTCAGTCAGCCCCAGCATTTT. It encodes CASASGQGAVSQPQHF.

The chain carries TRBV27 and TRBJ1-2, with 8 bases that match TRBD1. This CDR3 has 15 amino acids. Trimming cost V 4 bases and J 4 bases; bases outside gene matches: 8. CDR1 and CDR2 from the germline V gene are MNHEY and SMNVEV (reference sequence). The CDR3 nucleotides read TGTGCCAGCAGTTCCACAGGGGGAGGGTTCTATGGCTACACCTTC. Amino acids: CASSSTGGGFYGYTF.

The rearrangement joins TRBV27 to TRBJ2-1, with D possibly matching TRBD2 (6 bases). Germline V CDR1 and CDR2: MNHEY, SMNVEV (reference sequence). Trimming left V 8 bases short and J 3 bases short, with 14 bases between. This CDR3 comprises 14 residues. The CDR3 nucleotides read TGTGCCAGCGGTCCGGGACTGATCTACAATGAGCAGTTCTTC. Residues: CASGPGLIYNEQFF.

V usage is TRBV2 and J usage is TRBJ2-1; no definite D call. Germline V CDR1 and CDR2: SNHLY, FYNNEI. The germline V and J ends were trimmed by 2 bases and 0 bases, with 5 bases remaining between them. This CDR3 comprises 14 residues. CDR3: CASSESHSYNEQFF. The CDR3 DNA sequence: TGTGCCAGCAGTGAATCGCACTCCTACAATGAGCAGTTCTTC.

This chain uses TRBV5-1 with TRBJ2-3; 9 bases fit TRBD1. In germline, CDR1 is SGHRS, CDR2 YFSETQ. The CDR3 runs 16 residues. Trimming removed 6 bases from V and 3 bases from J; junction bases left unmatched: 11. DNA for the CDR3: TGCGCCAGCACACGGGACAGGGTCTCTCAAACAGATACGCAGTATTTT. Translation gives CASTRDRVSQTDTQYF.

This clone was observed a single time. The chain joins TRBV4-2 to TRBJ2-3, with 10 bases identical to TRBD1. The CDR3 runs to 18 residues. Germline lookup yields CDR1 LGHNA and CDR2 YNFKEQ. Trimming cost V 2 bases and J 6 bases; bases outside gene matches: 14. The CDR3 spells CASSQQLSGTGAPDTQYF. Written as DNA, the CDR3 is TGTGCCAGCAGCCAACAATTATCTGGGACAGGGGCGCCTGATACGCAGTATTTT.

The count of this clone is one. This chain links TRBV11-3 with TRBJ2-2; possible D gene TRBD2, 6 bases. Deletions cut 6 bases from V and 0 bases from J, with 20 bases between. CDR3 size: 18 residues. Germline CDR1 and CDR2: SGHNT and YENEEA. The CDR3, as DNA: TGTGCCAGCAGAACAGCTCCCCCGGGGGTCCCGAACACCGGGGAGCTGTTTTTT. Encoded protein: CASRTAPPGVPNTGELFF.

This sequence joins TRBV10-1 and TRBJ2-1; D unclear. Germline CDR1 is WNHNN and CDR2 is SYGVQD (reference sequence). Trimming took 2 bases from V and 6 from J, leaving 11 bases between them. The CDR3 extends over 14 amino acids. The CDR3 loop is CASSEVAWGNEQFF. For the CDR3, the DNA is TGCGCCAGCAGTGAGGTCGCTTGGGGCAATGAGCAGTTCTTC.

This clone was seen once. The chain recombines TRBV5-1 with TRBJ2-3, with D maybe TRBD1 (5 bases). V was pared by 1 base and J by 0 bases, with 9 bases between. The CDR3 runs to 15 residues. Per germline, CDR1 SGHRS and CDR2 YFSETQ. CDR3 sequence reads: CASSLFRASTDTQYF. As DNA, the CDR3 is TGCGCCAGCAGCTTGTTCAGGGCCAGCACAGATACGCAGTATTTT. Variable domain in full (rest from reference TRBV5-1 and TRBJ2-3): KAGVTQTPRYLIKTRGQQVTLSCSPISGHRSVSWYQQTPGQGLQFLFEYFSETQRNKGNFPGRFSGRQFSNSRSEMNVSTLELGDSALYLCASSLFRASTDTQYFGPGTRLTVL.

This clone is a singleton in its sample. V is TRBV7-8 and J is TRBJ2-4; D is possibly TRBD1 (6 bases). CDR1 is SGHVS, CDR2 FQNEAQ, per germline. V lost 2 bases and J 2 bases, leaving 22 bases between the germline ends. This CDR3 has 19 residues. CDR3 sequence (DNA): TGTGCCAGCAGCTTACTAATAATCTCGGGGCAGGGGACCAAAAACATTCAGTACTTC. It specifies CASSLLIISGQGTKNIQYF. The variable domain in full, with the rest retrieved from reference TRBV7-8 and TRBJ2-4, is GAGVSQSPRYKVAKRGQDVALRCDPISGHVSLFWYQQALGQGPEFLTYFQNEAQLDKSGLPSDRFFAERPEGSVSTLKIQRTQQEDSAVYLCASSLLIISGQGTKNIQYFGAGTRLSVL.

This chain joins TRBV19 and TRBJ1-5; D unresolved. The germline CDR1 and CDR2 sequences are LNHDA and SQIVND (reference sequence). The CDR3 spans 15 residues. V lost 3 bases and J lost 4, with 13 bases in between. Written as DNA, the CDR3 is TGTGCCAGTAGTATCTATTTGGCAGAAAATCAGCCCCAGCATTTT. As protein: CASSIYLAENQPQHF.

J is TRBJ2-5 and V is TRBV9; possibly TRBD2 for D (6 bases). The V end was cut by 0 bases, the J end by 5 bases, with 11 bases between. CDR3 length equals 14 residues. Germline values: CDR1 SGDLS, CDR2 YYNGEE. CDR3 loop: CASSVAGGDETQYF. The CDR3 DNA sequence: TGTGCCAGCAGCGTAGCAGGAGGGGACGAGACCCAGTACTTC.

The genes are TRBV5-4 and TRBJ1-2, with 9 bases aligning to TRBD1. After removal of 4 bases from V and 5 bases from J, the junction contained 6 bases not matched to a gene. Germline V gives CDR1 SGHNT, CDR2 YYREEE (reference sequence). CDR3 size: 14 residues. The CDR3 DNA reads TGTGCCAGCAGCAGGGACAGGGAGGGGTATGGCTACACCTTC. Its translation is CASSRDREGYGYTF.

The chain uses TRBV5-5 and TRBJ1-3; D remains unclear. CDR3 size: 14 residues. The V gene's germline CDR1 is SGHKS and CDR2 YYEKEE (reference sequence). Trimming shortened V by 0 bases and J by 0 bases, and 4 bases separated the two germline ends. This chain's CDR3 is CASSLGSSGNTIYF. The CDR3 DNA reads as TGTGCCAGCAGCTTGGGCAGCTCTGGAAACACCATATATTTT.

The chain joins TRBV4-3 to TRBJ2-7; 8 nucleotides align to TRBD2. This CDR3 is built from 16 residues. Trimming took 0 bases from V and 0 from J; bases not matched to a gene: 4. The V gene's germline CDR1 is LGHNA and CDR2 YSLEER. CDR3 sequence: CASSQDLGTSSYEQYF. The DNA of the CDR3 is TGCGCCAGCAGCCAAGATTTGGGGACTAGCTCCTACGAGCAGTACTTC.

The chain is built from TRBV30 and TRBJ2-3, with TRBD2 matching over 9 bases. Germline lookup yields CDR1 GTSNPN and CDR2 SVGIG (reference sequence). The CDR3 has 15 amino acids. J was trimmed by 1 base and V by 2 bases; bases with no gene match: 4. The CDR3 DNA reads as TGTGCCTGGAGTCGAGCGGGAGGAGGCACAGATACGCAGTATTTT. Protein sequence: CAWSRAGGGTDTQYF.

The rearrangement uses TRBV28 and TRBJ2-5; the D gene is possibly TRBD2 (6 bases). Germline V gives CDR1 MDHEN, CDR2 SYDVKM. This CDR3 has 14 amino acids. The V end lost 6 bases, the J end lost 1 base, and 12 bases lay between the germline ends. The CDR3 DNA sequence: TGTGCCAGCAGAATCGGGACTCCCCAAGAGACCCAGTACTTC. This gives the protein CASRIGTPQETQYF.

Worth noting for this clone: Other DNA sequences within the sample encode an identical CDR3. The genes are TRBV30 and TRBJ2-7, with unresolved D. The germline gives CDR1 GTSNPN, CDR2 SVGIG (reference sequence). The CDR3 spans 12 residues. Deletions cut 0 bases from V and 1 base from J, with 4 bases between. The CDR3 loop is CAWSVDSYEQYF. For the CDR3, the DNA is TGTGCCTGGAGTGTTGATTCCTACGAGCAGTACTTC.

The CDR3 DNA is TGTGCCAGCAGTCGGACAGGGGGGGATCAGCCCCAGCATTTT. It is translated as CASSRTGGDQPQHF. The rearrangement joins TRBV6-5 to TRBJ1-5; TRBD1 matches at 10 bases. The CDR3 is 14 amino acids. Germline CDR1 MNHEY, CDR2 SVGAGI. V trimming: 5 bases; J trimming: 5 bases; junction bases outside the gene matches: 3.